The T cell receptor beta chain described here comes from a study of T cells in Graves' hyperthyroidism and ophthalmopathy. Study-level results: Most thyroid-expanded clonotypes above 0.001 were also found in blood.

RNA transcripts served as the template for amplifying TCR beta CDR3 regions. A set of HTBI primers served as the primers for a first-round RT-PCR of the TCR CDR3. TCRdb fed the multiplex PCR reads into MiXCR, producing one record per CDR3 protein. The sample has hundreds of thousands of distinct CDR3 sequences; less than 25% are singletons. As regards this clonotype: Its antigen remains unidentified.

Patients showing uncontrolled infection, other autoimmune disease, pregnancy or lactation were ineligible. Diagnosis rested on symptoms, serum thyroxine and TRAb, thyroid ultrasound, and orbital computed tomography. An approximately 10 ml volume of fresh peripheral blood provided the PBMCs. Germline CDR1 MDHEN, CDR2 SYDVKM. V was trimmed by 5 bases and J by 3 bases, leaving 8 bases between them. This CDR3 has 12 residues. The sequencing sample was made of blood. The J gene is TRBJ2-7, the V gene TRBV28, with D unresolved. The clonotype comes from a young man with Graves' ophthalmopathy. The chain's CDR3 is CASSDERYEQYF. The CDR3, as DNA: TGTGCCAGCAGTGACGAGCGCTACGAGCAGTACTTC.